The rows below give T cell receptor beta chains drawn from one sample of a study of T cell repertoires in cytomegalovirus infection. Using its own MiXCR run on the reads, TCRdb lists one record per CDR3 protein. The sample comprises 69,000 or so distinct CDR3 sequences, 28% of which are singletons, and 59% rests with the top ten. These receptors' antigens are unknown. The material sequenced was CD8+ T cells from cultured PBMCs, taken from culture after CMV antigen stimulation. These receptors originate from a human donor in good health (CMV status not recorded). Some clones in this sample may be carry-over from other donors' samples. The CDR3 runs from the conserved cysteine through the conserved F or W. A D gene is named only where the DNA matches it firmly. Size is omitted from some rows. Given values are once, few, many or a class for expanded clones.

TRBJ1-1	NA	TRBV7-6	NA	TGTGCCAGCAGCTTCACGAACACTGAAGCTTTCTTT	CASSFTNTEAFF
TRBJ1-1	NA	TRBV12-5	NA	TGTGCTAGTGGTTCGCATGGACAGTACACTGAAGCTTTCTTT	CASGSHGQYTEAFF
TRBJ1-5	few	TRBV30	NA	TGTGCCTGGAGTGGGGACAACCTGGGGAATCAGCCCCAGCATTTT	CAWSGDNLGNQPQHF
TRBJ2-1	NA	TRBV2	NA	TGTGCCAGCAGGGTACGGGACTCCTCCTACAATGAGCAGTTCTTC	CASRVRDSSYNEQFF
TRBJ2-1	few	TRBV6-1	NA	TGTGCCAGCAGTGAGACCCCGGCGGATGAGCAGTTCTTC	CASSETPADEQFF
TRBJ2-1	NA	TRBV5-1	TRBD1	TGCGCCAGCAGCTGGGGACCGGCGACAGGGAACTTCAATGAGCAGTTCTTC	CASSWGPATGNFNEQFF
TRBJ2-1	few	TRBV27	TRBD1	TGTGCCAGCAGACGGGACAGGGGTTCGGATGAGCAGTTCTTC	CASRRDRGSDEQFF
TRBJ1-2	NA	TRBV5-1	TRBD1	TGCGCCAGCAGCTTGCCCCCGGGACAGGGATCACTAAGCTATGGCTACACCTTC	CASSLPPGQGSLSYGYTF
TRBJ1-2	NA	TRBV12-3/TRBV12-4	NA	TGTGCCAGCATGGGCAGGAACTATGGCTACACCTTC	CASMGRNYGYTF
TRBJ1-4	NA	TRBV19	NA	TGTGCCAGTACCCCGAGGACAGTGGCGGGGGAAAAACTGTTTTTT	CASTPRTVAGEKLFF
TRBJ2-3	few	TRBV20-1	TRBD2	TGCAGTGCTAGACCTCCCTTAGCGGGCACGGATACGCAGTATTTT	CSARPPLAGTDTQYF
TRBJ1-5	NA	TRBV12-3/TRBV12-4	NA	TGTGCCATCCAACAGGGCAATCAGCCCCAGCATTTT	CAIQQGNQPQHF
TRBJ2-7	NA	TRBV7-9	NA	TGTGCCAGCAGCCACGAGACAGTAAAATCCTACGAGCAGTACTTC	CASSHETVKSYEQYF
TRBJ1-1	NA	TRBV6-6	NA	TGTGCCAGCAGTTACTCGTTGAACACTGAAGCTTTCTTT	CASSYSLNTEAFF
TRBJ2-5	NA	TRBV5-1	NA	TGCGCCAGCAGCTTGGAGGCCGTATCCCAAGAGACCCAGTACTTC	CASSLEAVSQETQYF
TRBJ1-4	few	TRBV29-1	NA	TGCAGCGCCCAGGGCCTGGAGGAAAAACTGTTTTTT	CSAQGLEEKLFF
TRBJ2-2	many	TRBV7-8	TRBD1	TGTGCCAGCAGCAGCACACCTCCGACAGGGGCGGCCGGGGAGCTGTTTTTT	CASSSTPPTGAAGELFF
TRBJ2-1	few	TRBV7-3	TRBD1	TGTGCCAGCAGCTTAGGGACAGGGAATCGCAATGAGCAGTTCTTC	CASSLGTGNRNEQFF
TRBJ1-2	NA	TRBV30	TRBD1	TGTGCCTGGAGGGACAGACAGGGGCTGCGTGGTGGCTACACCTTC	CAWRDRQGLRGGYTF
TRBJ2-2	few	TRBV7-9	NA	TGTGCCAGCACCCGAGAGGTTAACGGGGAGCTGTTTTTT	CASTREVNGELFF
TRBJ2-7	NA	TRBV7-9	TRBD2	TGTGCCAGCAGCTCTAGACTAGCGGGTAACTTCTACGAGCAGTACTTC	CASSSRLAGNFYEQYF
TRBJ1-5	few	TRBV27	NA	TGTGCCAGCAGTTTAGGAAGGGAGAAGCAGCCCCAGCATTTT	CASSLGREKQPQHF
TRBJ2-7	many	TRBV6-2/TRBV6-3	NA	TGTGCCAGCAGTTACTCGCAGTCCTACGAGCAGTACTTC	CASSYSQSYEQYF
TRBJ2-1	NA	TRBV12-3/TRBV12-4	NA	TGTGCCAGCAGTTTAGTTCAGGGTAATGAGCAGTTCTTC	CASSLVQGNEQFF
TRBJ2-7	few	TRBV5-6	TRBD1	TGTGCCAGCAGTATGGACAGGAGCTCCTACGAGCAGTACTTC	CASSMDRSSYEQYF
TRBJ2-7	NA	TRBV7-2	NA	TGTGCCAGCAGCCGCCCCAGGGGGGTCAGTTCCTACGAGCAGTACTTC	CASSRPRGVSSYEQYF
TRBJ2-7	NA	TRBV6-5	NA	TGTGCCAGCAGTGAACGCTCATACGAGCAGTACTTC	CASSERSYEQYF
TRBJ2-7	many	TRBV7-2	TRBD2	TGTGCCAGCAGCCTACTGGGCGGGGGTTCTTACGAGCAGTACTTC	CASSLLGGGSYEQYF
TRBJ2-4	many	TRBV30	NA	TGTGCCTGGAAGTCGGCAGGAACCCTTCAGTACTTC	CAWKSAGTLQYF
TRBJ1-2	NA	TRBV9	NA	TGTGCCAGCAGCGCACCCAGGGGACGGGACTATGGCTACACCTTC	CASSAPRGRDYGYTF
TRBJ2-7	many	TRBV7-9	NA	TGTGCCAGCAGCCTAGGGAAGAACGAGCAGTACTTC	CASSLGKNEQYF